The sequence of this T cell receptor beta chain was determined in a study of post-analysis software for immune sequencing data. Study-level points and caveats: Controls showed lower frequencies than patients for roughly five TRBV segments, and TRBV5-6, TRBV5-1 and TRBV20-1 were among these.

The V end was cut by 7 bases, the J end by 6 bases, with 23 bases between. This CDR3 is built from 16 residues. CDR1 is SGDLS and CDR2 is YYNGEE in the germline V gene. The authors incorporated unique molecular identifiers into the TCR beta cDNA libraries. TCRdb ran MiXCR on the PCR reads and lists one entry per CDR3 protein. The table has about 770,000 distinct CDR3 sequences, approximately 44% seen once. A word on this clonotype: Its antigen remains unidentified.

The source of this sequence is a girl aged 10 to 17 with multiple sclerosis. The chain couples TRBV9 to TRBJ2-1; D possibly corresponds to TRBD2 (5 bases). Sample: blood. CDR3 protein: CASLPNGRRRGNEQFF. Here the CDR3 DNA reads TGTGCCAGCCTCCCAAATGGTAGGAGACGGGGCAATGAGCAGTTCTTC. Using reference TRBV9 and TRBJ2-1 for the parts outside the CDR3, the full variable domain is DSGVTQTPKHLITATGQRVTLRCSPRSGDLSVYWYQQSLDQGLQFLIQYYNGEERAKGNILERFSAQQFPDLHSELNLSSLELGDSALYFCASLPNGRRRGNEQFFGPGTRLTVL.